This T cell receptor (beta chain) was captured in a study of shared clonotypes between healthy human individuals. A CD45RA-negative memory subset and a CD45RA+ naive subset were separated from the CD4+ cells. Template for every sorted-subset replicate PCR totaled around 200 ng DNA, 30,000 to 35,000 T cell genomes. Libraries were prepared by immunoSEQ multiplex PCR; TCRdb keeps only in-frame clonotypes and omits some of them. The table includes about 960,000 clones, around 80% detected once. From germline, CDR1 is MGHRA and CDR2 YSYEKL. The CDR3 has 16 residues. Trimming removed 6 bases from V and 0 bases from J; junction bases left unmatched: 8. This clone has just one count. Its target is not known. Findings and caveats of the study: Clonotypes that were shared across a few donors made up around 5% of naive CD4 clonotypes.

Sample: memory CD4+ T cells sorted from blood. The subset here: CD45RA-negative fraction. This TCR was recovered from a man between 18 and 29 years old in good health. The genes are TRBV4-1 and TRBJ1-3, with TRBD1 matching 7 bases. CDR3 sequence: CASRPGGQSSGNTIYF. CDR3 in DNA: TGCGCCAGCAGGCCAGGGGGACAGTCCTCTGGAAACACCATATATTTT.